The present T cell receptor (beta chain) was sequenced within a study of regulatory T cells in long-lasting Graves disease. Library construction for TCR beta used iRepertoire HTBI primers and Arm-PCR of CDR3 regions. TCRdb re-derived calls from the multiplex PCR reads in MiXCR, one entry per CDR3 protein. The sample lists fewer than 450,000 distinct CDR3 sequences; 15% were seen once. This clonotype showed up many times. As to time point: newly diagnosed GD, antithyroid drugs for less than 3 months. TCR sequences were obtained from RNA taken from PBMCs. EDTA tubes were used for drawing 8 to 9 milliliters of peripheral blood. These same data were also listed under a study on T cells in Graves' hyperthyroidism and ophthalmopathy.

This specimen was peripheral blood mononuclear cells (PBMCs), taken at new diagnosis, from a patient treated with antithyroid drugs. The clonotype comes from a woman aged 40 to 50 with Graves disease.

CDR3 protein: CASSYGRHARLAGELTLHEQYF. CDR3 bases: TGTGCCAGCAGTTATGGGAGGCATGCCAGACTAGCGGGAGAATTGACCCTACACGAGCAGTACTTC. The genes are TRBV6-9 and TRBJ2-7, with 12 bases lining up with TRBD2. CDR1 is MNHGY, CDR2 SVAAGI, per germline. There are 22 residues in the CDR3. Trimming took 2 bases from V and 5 from J; bases not matched to a gene: 25.